This T cell receptor (beta chain) was retrieved from a study of graft-versus-host responses after intestinal transplantation. For the study at large: Recipients uniformly received anti-thymocyte globulin induction, followed by tacrolimus and steroids for roughly 3 years.

Study observations and caveats: After transplant, early declines in HvG clones were associated with peak levels of circulating GvH clones. Individuals carrying graft-donor T cell macrochimerism showed high graft-versus-host to host-versus-graft clonal ratios in allografts.

The CDR3 covers 16 residues. Trimming removed 4 bases from V and 2 bases from J, with 15 bases in between. Germline V lookup: CDR1 MGHRA, CDR2 YSYEKL. The data were produced by immunoSEQ multiplex PCR, yet TCRdb's version contains in-frame clones alone and is incomplete. The sample yields some 87,000 clones, about 93% seen once. A word on this clone: The antigen remains unidentified.

Sequencing was performed on unstimulated CD8+ T cells sorted from spleen or lymph node cells, taken before transplant. This clonotype originated in a human donor who was the organ donor for an intestinal transplant. The chain combines TRBV4-1 with TRBJ1-5; D possibly corresponds to TRBD1 (6 bases). In DNA form, the CDR3 reads TGCGCCAGCAGCCCAGATCCCAGGGGAGGCAATCAGCCCCAGCATTTT. Protein product: CASSPDPRGGNQPQHF.